This T cell receptor (beta chain) originates from a study of blood T cell repertoires in COVID-19. Study overall: Both acute and convalescent COVID-19 samples were obtained from the United States, Italy and Spain. PBMCs, B-cell-depleted T cells, or T cells provided the cDNA or gDNA that made up the material.

This clone was seen once. Methods used by the authors: It was from reference gene primer amplification that nucleated cell counts were estimated. Sequencing was performed with immunoSEQ multiplex PCR; in TCRdb, only in-frame clones are kept and a portion is missing. The DNA gave D and trimming, while V, J and clone size come from that table. The sample holds 73,000 or so clones; roughly 80% are singletons and the top ten take approximately 20%. V trimming: 5 bases; J trimming: 4 bases; junction bases outside the gene matches: 16. Germline V CDR1 and CDR2: SGHAT, FQNNGV. This CDR3 has 19 residues. The TCR originated in a man in his 60s with acute or convalescent COVID-19. The material sequenced was peripheral blood. The V call is TRBV11-2, the J call TRBJ2-5, with 13 bases aligning to TRBD2. The CDR3 reads CASSATGGATSGRVETQYF. CDR3 nucleotides: TGTGCCAGCAGCGCGACAGGGGGCGCAACTAGCGGGAGGGTAGAGACCCAGTACTTC. The full variable domain, in which reference TRBV11-2 and TRBJ2-5 provide the parts outside the CDR3, is EAGVAQSPRYKIIEKRQSVAFWCNPISGHATLYWYQQILGQGPKLLIQFQNNGVVDDSQLPKDRFSAERLKGVDSTLKIQPAKLEDSAVYLCASSATGGATSGRVETQYFGPGTRLLVL.